A selection of T cell receptor beta chains follows, all from one sample in a study of identical twins. TCRdb reprocessed the 5' RACE reads with MiXCR, giving one entry per CDR3 protein. The sample contains fewer than 650,000 distinct CDR3 sequences, roughly 7.1% of which appear only once. Another study also made use of these data, one on yellow fever vaccine responses in identical twins.

The sequencing input was PBMCs. The source of these receptors is a woman younger than 35 in good health. CDR3s include the opening cysteine and the closing phenylalanine or tryptophan. D genes are given only for firm matches. The size of a clone is reported for some rows only, either as once, few or many, or as a class for expanded clones.

TRBD2	few	TRBV5-1	TRBJ2-7	CASSYGTSGIFYEQYF	TGCGCCAGCAGCTACGGGACTAGCGGGATATTTTACGAGCAGTACTTC
TRBD1	few	TRBV27	TRBJ1-5	CASSRGSRNQPQHF	TGTGCCAGCTCCAGGGGGTCTCGCAATCAGCCCCAGCATTTT
-	-	TRBV12-3/TRBV12-4	TRBJ1-1	CASSPIQWWNTEAFF	TGTGCCAGCAGCCCGATACAGTGGTGGAACACTGAAGCTTTCTTT
-	once	TRBV29-1	TRBJ2-3	CSVEDIRGTDTQYF	TGCAGCGTTGAGGATATACGGGGCACAGATACGCAGTATTTT
TRBD2	-	TRBV24-1	TRBJ2-3	CATSYLGWKAGTSGDTDTQYF	TGTGCCACCAGTTATTTGGGGTGGAAGGCAGGGACTAGCGGGGACACAGATACGCAGTATTTT
TRBD1	-	TRBV12-3/TRBV12-4	TRBJ2-4	CASSPGTGLNIQYF	TGTGCCAGCAGTCCCGGGACAGGTTTAAACATTCAGTACTTC
-	many	TRBV12-3/TRBV12-4	TRBJ1-3	CASSFTVGDTIYF	TGTGCCAGCAGTTTCACAGTAGGCGACACCATATATTTT
-	-	TRBV20-1	TRBJ2-6	CSARAIDSGANVLTF	TGCAGTGCTAGGGCTATAGACTCTGGGGCCAACGTCCTGACTTTC
TRBD2	many	TRBV6-1	TRBJ2-1	CASSPGLAYNEQFF	TGTGCCAGCAGCCCGGGACTAGCATACAATGAGCAGTTCTTC
-	many	TRBV3-1	TRBJ2-3	CASSPMSAPDTQYF	TGTGCCAGCAGCCCGATGAGTGCCCCAGATACGCAGTATTTT
-	many	TRBV5-1	TRBJ2-2	CASSPTAGLNTGELFF	TGCGCCAGCAGCCCAACCGCCGGGCTAAACACCGGGGAGCTGTTTTTT
-	few	TRBV6-4	TRBJ2-3	CASSDGQGGDTQYF	TGTGCCAGCAGTGACGGACAAGGGGGGGATACGCAGTATTTT
TRBD2	-	TRBV3-1	TRBJ2-3	CASSRSGLAGVRFDTQYF	TGTGCCAGCAGCCGATCGGGACTAGCGGGGGTCCGGTTCGATACGCAGTATTTT
-	few	TRBV2	TRBJ2-3	CASRIDILVHWKF	TGTGCCAGCAGGATTGACATACTAGTTCATTGGAAATTT
-	many	TRBV27	TRBJ2-3	CASSWFGSTDTQYF	TGTGCCAGCAGTTGGTTCGGAAGCACAGATACGCAGTATTTT
TRBD1	-	TRBV5-1	TRBJ2-2	CASSLGDRENTGELFF	TGCGCCAGCAGCTTGGGGGACAGAGAGAACACCGGGGAGCTGTTTTTT
-	few	TRBV3-1	TRBJ1-2	CASSHSQKNYGYTF	TGTGCCAGCAGCCACTCCCAGAAAAACTATGGCTACACCTTC
TRBD1	few	TRBV11-2	TRBJ2-5	CASSTRDRAYETQYF	TGTGCCAGCAGCACCCGGGACAGGGCTTATGAGACCCAGTACTTC
-	-	TRBV6-4	TRBJ2-2	CASSRWPWAEDTGELFF	TGTGCCAGCTCCCGTTGGCCTTGGGCGGAGGACACCGGGGAGCTGTTTTTT
-	few	TRBV4-1	TRBJ2-3	CASSQDRSFTDTQYF	TGCGCCAGCAGCCAAGACCGGAGCTTCACAGATACGCAGTATTTT
-	many	TRBV7-9	TRBJ2-7	CASSFLGGSSYEQYF	TGTGCCAGCAGCTTTCTTGGCGGAAGCTCCTACGAGCAGTACTTC
TRBD2	-	TRBV29-1	TRBJ2-7	CSGGRGDEQYF	TGCAGCGGCGGGAGGGGGGACGAGCAGTACTTC
-	many	TRBV2	TRBJ1-2	CASRSRNYGYTF	TGTGCCAGCAGATCGAGGAACTATGGCTACACCTTC
-	many	TRBV5-1	TRBJ1-1	CASSWTENTEAFF	TGCGCCAGCAGTTGGACGGAGAACACTGAAGCTTTCTTT
-	few	TRBV3-1	TRBJ2-5	CASSPPGVQETQYF	TGTGCCAGCAGCCCCCCCGGGGTACAAGAGACCCAGTACTTC
TRBD1	many	TRBV20-1	TRBJ1-2	CSASPTGAAYGYTF	TGCAGTGCTAGCCCGACAGGGGCGGCCTATGGCTACACCTTC
-	many	TRBV5-1	TRBJ2-5	CASSLNGQQETQYF	TGCGCCAGCAGCTTGAATGGCCAACAAGAGACCCAGTACTTC
-	-	TRBV28	TRBJ2-5	CASSLLFSQETQYF	TGTGCCAGCAGTTTACTGTTCTCCCAAGAGACCCAGTACTTC
-	few	TRBV7-6	TRBJ1-1	CASSHFEHTNTEAFF	TGTGCCAGCAGCCATTTTGAACATACGAACACTGAAGCTTTCTTT
-	few	TRBV4-2	TRBJ2-2	CASSQEGGADTGELFF	TGTGCCAGCAGCCAAGAAGGAGGGGCCGACACCGGGGAGCTGTTTTTT